These 5 T cell receptor beta chains were all obtained from the same sample, sequenced in a study of cytomegalovirus exposure and HLA in healthy donors. PCR used 60 Vbeta primers and 13 Jbeta primers. Data came from immunoSEQ multiplex PCR; TCRdb stores just in-frame clones and leaves some out. The sample table includes 160,000 or so clones. The sample consisted of PBMCs. These receptors were taken from a man under 40 in good health and CMV-seronegative.

V gene TRBV5-6 combines with J gene TRBJ1-6; possible D gene TRBD1, 5 bases. CDR3 length: 16 amino acids. Deletions cut 4 bases from V and 4 bases from J, with 15 bases between. The V gene's germline CDR1 is SGHDT and CDR2 YYEEEE. The CDR3 DNA is TGTGCCAGCAGCACCGCGACAGATTCTTATAATTCACCCCTCCACTTT. The encoded protein is CASSTATDSYNSPLHF.

The rearrangement joins TRBV11-1 to TRBJ2-7; 8 nucleotides line up with TRBD2. Germline CDR1 and CDR2: SGHAT and FQDESV (reference sequence). V trimming: 5 bases; J trimming: 2 bases; junction bases outside the gene matches: 5. CDR3 length: 14 amino acids. The CDR3 here is CASSVSGAPYEQYF. As DNA, the CDR3 is TGTGCCAGCAGCGTTAGCGGGGCCCCCTACGAGCAGTACTTC.

The chain uses TRBV29-1 and TRBJ2-3; 7 nucleotides match TRBD1. V shed 5 bases and J 0 bases; nucleotides not matched to a gene: 5. This CDR3 is built from 14 residues. CDR1 is SQVTM, CDR2 ANQGSEA, per germline. CDR3 in amino acids: CSVTDRASTDTQYF. The CDR3 DNA reads as TGCAGCGTTACAGACAGGGCTAGCACAGATACGCAGTATTTT.

J is TRBJ2-7 and V is TRBV2, with 9 nucleotides matching TRBD1. The CDR3 covers 14 residues. CDR1 SNHLY and CDR2 FYNNEI come from the germline V gene. With V trimmed by 6 bases and J by 0 bases, 3 bases remained unmatched. The chain's CDR3 is CASRGQGNSYEQYF. The CDR3 coding sequence is TGTGCCAGCAGAGGACAGGGGAACTCCTACGAGCAGTACTTC.

J is TRBJ2-7 and V is TRBV7-2; 10 bases are a match to TRBD2. Losses at the gene ends were 1 base for V and 4 bases for J; bases not matched to a gene: 7. The CDR3 has 16 residues. The germline V gene encodes CDR1 SGHTA and CDR2 FQGNSA. The CDR3, as DNA: TGTGCCAGCAGCTTAGAACATCTAGCGGGAGTGTACGAGCAGTACTTC. Translation: CASSLEHLAGVYEQYF.